A single sample gave rise to the 27 T cell receptor beta chains below, sequenced in a study of cytomegalovirus exposure and HLA in healthy donors (dated by TCRdb to 2017 to 2019). Libraries were made using the immunoSEQ multiplex PCR assay. A mixture of 60 forward primers for TCR Vbeta segments and 13 reverse primers for TCR Jbeta segments was used in the multiplex PCR. The source is immuneACCESS, and TCRdb retained only in-frame sequences with V and J called. Part of the clones is not carried over; for the studies checked, unresolved V genes explain less than half of this, and the remainder is unexplained. A total of 150,000 to 200,000 clones appear in this sample, around 77% of them only once. The biggest ten clones account for 1.5% to 2% of the sample. Sequencing input: PBMCs. These receptors were collected from a woman aged 30 to 39 in good health and CMV-seronegative.

The CDR3 here is CASSIFSGGVEQPQHF. CDR3 sequence (DNA): TGTGCCAGTAGTATTTTTTCAGGGGGAGTAGAGCAGCCCCAGCATTTT. The chain employs TRBV19 and TRBJ1-5, with TRBD1 matching over 7 bases. J lost 7 bases, V lost 3 bases, and 12 bases had no gene match. The CDR3 length is 16 residues. Germline CDR1 LNHDA, CDR2 SQIVND (reference sequence). Drawing the rest from reference TRBV19 and TRBJ1-5, the complete variable domain is DGGITQSPKYLFRKEGQNVTLSCEQNLNHDAMYWYRQDPGQGLRLIYYSQIVNDFQKGDIAEGYSVSREKKESFPLTVTSAQKNPTAFYLCASSIFSGGVEQPQHFGDGTRLSIL.

This clone has only a few counts. The V gene is TRBV6-1, the J gene TRBJ2-2; 9 bases are a match to TRBD1. CDR1 is MNHNS and CDR2 is SASEGT in the germline V gene. Losses at the gene ends were 5 bases for V and 7 bases for J; bases not matched to a gene: 5. The CDR3 has 14 amino acids. CDR3 nucleotides: TGTGCCAGCAGTTGGGACAGGGCGGGCGGGGAGCTGTTTTTT. Its translation is CASSWDRAGGELFF.

This clone was counted only a few times. The chain links TRBV6-6 to TRBJ1-5; TRBD1 aligns across 9 bases. Trimming took 7 bases from V and 7 from J; bases not matched to a gene: 8. The V gene's germline CDR1 is MNHNY and CDR2 SVGAGI (reference sequence). CDR3 size: 14 residues. This CDR3 reads CASTKNRGQQPQHF. The CDR3, as DNA: TGTGCCAGCACCAAAAACAGGGGGCAGCAGCCCCAGCATTTT.

The gene calls are TRBV11-2 and TRBJ2-5; D unresolved. CDR3 length: 15 residues. The germline V gene encodes CDR1 SGHAT and CDR2 FQNNGV. The V end was cut by 5 bases, the J end by 4 bases, with 17 bases between. The CDR3 sequence: CASSPLRRGRETQYF. Here the CDR3 DNA reads TGTGCCAGCAGCCCCCTCCGCCGAGGTAGAGAGACCCAGTACTTC.

This chain links TRBV14 with TRBJ2-7; 13 nucleotides line up with TRBD2. V lost 1 base, J lost 5 bases, and 8 bases stayed unmatched. The CDR3 spans 17 residues. The germline V gene encodes CDR1 SGHDN and CDR2 FVKESK. The CDR3 coding sequence is TGTGCCAGCAGCCAAGGATGGTGGACTAGCGGGAGTCACGAGCAGTACTTC. Residues: CASSQGWWTSGSHEQYF.

The chain carries TRBV7-3 and TRBJ2-5, with 8 nucleotides matching TRBD2. The ends lost 2 bases at V and 1 base at J; junction bases unmatched: 6. The germline V gene has CDR1 SGHTA and CDR2 FQGTGA. This CDR3 is built from 16 residues. The CDR3 is CASSLQSGGGQETQYF. CDR3 nucleotides: TGTGCCAGCAGCTTACAAAGCGGGGGAGGCCAAGAGACCCAGTACTTC.

This clone was counted a single time. The chain has TRBV4-1 and TRBJ2-3; the D gene is possibly TRBD1 (5 bases). CDR3 length equals 18 residues. Trimming took 3 bases from V and 4 from J, leaving 23 bases between them. The germline gives CDR1 MGHRA, CDR2 YSYEKL. This CDR3 is CASSHEPRASPIPDTQYF. CDR3 in DNA: TGCGCCAGCAGCCATGAGCCCAGGGCGAGCCCCATCCCAGATACGCAGTATTTT.

A few counts support this clone. The chain joins TRBV10-1 to TRBJ1-1, with TRBD1 matching 8 bases. Germline CDR1 is WNHNN and CDR2 is SYGVQD (reference sequence). Germline trimming cut 6 bases from V and 5 bases from J; bases unmatched to any gene: 5. The CDR3 is 13 amino acids. The CDR3: CASRETGETEAFF. The CDR3 DNA reads as TGCGCCAGCAGGGAGACAGGGGAGACTGAAGCTTTCTTT.

The V gene is TRBV5-1, the J gene TRBJ2-1, with D perhaps TRBD2 (5 bases). Trimming left V 4 bases short and J 0 bases short, with 14 bases between. CDR1 is SGHRS and CDR2 is YFSETQ in the germline V gene. The CDR3 loop spans 16 amino acids. CDR3 sequence: CASSPPSSSSYNEQFF. In DNA form, the CDR3 reads TGCGCCAGCAGCCCCCCTAGCAGCAGCTCCTACAATGAGCAGTTCTTC.

As DNA, the CDR3 is TGCGCCAGCAGCTTGGGGCGAGAGGGAGGCCTCTCCTACGAGCAGTACTTC. This gives the protein CASSLGREGGLSYEQYF. V gene TRBV5-1 combines with J gene TRBJ2-7; D may be TRBD2 (6 bases). The CDR3 sequence is 17 residues long. The V end was cut by 0 bases, the J end by 0 bases, with 16 bases between. CDR1 is SGHRS, CDR2 YFSETQ, per germline.

The chain has TRBV27 and TRBJ1-2, with D possibly TRBD1 on 6 matching bases. CDR3 length: 13 amino acids. The germline V and J ends were trimmed by 2 bases and 6 bases, with 10 bases remaining between them. Germline CDR1 is MNHEY and CDR2 is SMNVEV (reference sequence). CDR3 protein: CASSLTGGHGYTF. The CDR3 bases are TGTGCCAGCAGTTTAACGGGGGGCCATGGCTACACCTTC.

Of note for this clone: The same CDR3 arises from other DNA sequences in this sample as well. The chain combines TRBV9 with TRBJ1-2; tentative D call: TRBD1 (5 bases). CDR1 SGDLS and CDR2 YYNGEE come from the germline V gene. The V and J ends lost 0 bases and 2 bases respectively, with 8 bases between them. The CDR3 runs to 14 residues. CDR3 region: CASSVGQGNYGYTF. CDR3 DNA sequence: TGTGCCAGCAGCGTAGGGCAGGGCAACTATGGCTACACCTTC.

The rearrangement uses TRBV6-1 and TRBJ2-7; possible D gene TRBD1, 5 bases. In germline, CDR1 is MNHNS, CDR2 SASEGT. The length of the CDR3 is 16 residues. Trimming stripped 1 base from V and 4 bases from J, with 17 bases between. CDR3 bases: TGTGCCAGCAGTGAAGAATGGGGCAGAGCGAATTACGAGCAGTACTTC. It encodes CASSEEWGRANYEQYF.

V usage is TRBV27 and J usage is TRBJ2-1, with 8 nucleotides matching TRBD1. In germline, CDR1 is MNHEY, CDR2 SMNVEV (reference sequence). Trimming at V came to 5 bases and at J to 3 bases, leaving 6 bases not matched to a gene. The CDR3 is 15 amino acids. The CDR3 nucleotides are TGTGCCAGCAGTCAACGACAGGGGATCTACAATGAGCAGTTCTTC. It yields the protein CASSQRQGIYNEQFF.

Only one count was recorded for this clone. The chain employs TRBV29-1 and TRBJ1-2; maybe TRBD1 (6 bases). Germline values: CDR1 SQVTM, CDR2 ANQGSEA. V lost 4 bases, J lost 2 bases, and 26 bases lay in between. The CDR3 has 18 amino acids. CDR3 protein: CSVAILGGAGGRNYGYTF. DNA for the CDR3: TGCAGCGTTGCCATCCTGGGAGGGGCGGGGGGCAGGAACTATGGCTACACCTTC.

The V call is TRBV27, the J call TRBJ2-1; 10 bases fit TRBD2. V shed 2 bases and J 10 bases; nucleotides not matched to a gene: 8. This CDR3 has 15 residues. Per germline, CDR1 MNHEY and CDR2 SMNVEV (reference sequence). DNA of the CDR3: TGTGCCAGCAGTTTACTAGCGGGAGTATTTAACGAGCAGTTCTTC. Its translation: CASSLLAGVFNEQFF.

The chain carries TRBV27 and TRBJ1-4; 8 nucleotides match TRBD1. The CDR3 sequence is 20 residues long. V trimming: 5 bases; J trimming: 2 bases; junction bases outside the gene matches: 19. Looked up from germline, CDR1 is MNHEY and CDR2 is SMNVEV (reference sequence). CDR3 coding DNA: TGTGCCAGCAGTCGTAGCCTCAGGGGGCCCCAAAGGGCGACTAATGAAAAACTGTTTTTT. Translated: CASSRSLRGPQRATNEKLFF.

This chain joins TRBV4-1 and TRBJ2-5; D may be TRBD2 (6 bases). The assigned J gene may be wrong: the sequence end matches TRBJ2-7 better. Germline V lookup: CDR1 MGHRA, CDR2 YSYEKL. The CDR3 runs 16 residues. DNA for the CDR3: TGCGCCAGCAGCCAAGGGGCGGGGCGAGTCTCGTACGAGCAGTACTTC. Protein product: CASSQGAGRVSYEQYF.

The J gene is TRBJ2-5, the V gene TRBV9; 9 bases line up with TRBD1. The J call may be faulty, since TRBJ2-7 better matches the DNA end. Germline assignment: CDR1 SGDLS and CDR2 YYNGEE. The CDR3 has 15 amino acids. The CDR3, as DNA: TGTGCCAGCAGCGTAGGCGGGACAGGGAGCTACGAGCAGTACTTC. This codes for CASSVGGTGSYEQYF.

The V gene is TRBV7-9, the J gene TRBJ1-4, with D tentatively TRBD1 (6 bases). In germline, CDR1 is SEHNR, CDR2 FQNEAQ (reference sequence). The CDR3 totals 16 residues. V dropped 0 bases and J dropped 4 bases, with 12 bases sitting between them. The CDR3 reads CASSLARGQFNEKLFF. CDR3 sequence (DNA): TGTGCCAGCAGCTTAGCCCGAGGACAGTTTAATGAAAAACTGTTTTTT.

This clone was found once. The chain couples TRBV5-1 to TRBJ2-1, with TRBD2 identical over 7 bases. Germline V lookup: CDR1 SGHRS, CDR2 YFSETQ. The J segment lost 1 base and the V segment lost 4 bases, leaving 5 bases of the junction unmatched. This CDR3 has 15 amino acids. The CDR3 DNA reads TGCGCCAGCAGCGGGGGACTAACTTCCTACAATGAGCAGTTCTTC. It codes for CASSGGLTSYNEQFF.

This clone was counted a single time. CDR3 sequence reads: CASSQLSRRGGNQPQHF. The DNA of the CDR3 is TGTGCCAGCAGCCAACTTTCCCGCAGGGGTGGCAATCAGCCCCAGCATTTT. The J gene is TRBJ1-5, the V gene TRBV4-2; D might be TRBD1 (6 bases). CDR3 length: 17 residues. Trimming left V 2 bases short and J 2 bases short, with 16 bases between. Germline CDR1 is LGHNA and CDR2 is YNFKEQ.

J is TRBJ2-1 and V is TRBV28; a weak D match, TRBD2 (6 bases). Between the trimmed V and J ends, which lost 6 bases and 5 bases, there was a span of 11 bases. The CDR3 covers 13 residues. The V gene's germline CDR1 is MDHEN and CDR2 SYDVKM. CDR3 nucleotide sequence: TGTGCCAGCAGATTGGGACTTAACAATGAGCAGTTCTTC. Residues: CASRLGLNNEQFF.

The CDR3 sequence: CASSPGQLNQPQHF. The CDR3 DNA sequence: TGCGCCAGCAGTCCGGGACAGCTAAATCAGCCCCAGCATTTT. This chain uses TRBV5-1 with TRBJ1-5; 7 positions match TRBD1. This CDR3 region has 14 residues. The trim removed 5 bases at V and 4 bases at J, leaving 6 bases unmatched. Germline V gene data show CDR1 as SGHRS and CDR2 as YFSETQ.

V is TRBV5-1 and J is TRBJ2-7; 12 positions agree with TRBD2. V lost 0 bases to trimming and J lost 7 bases; unmatched junction nucleotides: 8. Germline lookup yields CDR1 SGHRS and CDR2 YFSETQ. This CDR3 comprises 16 residues. CDR3 DNA sequence: TGCGCCAGCAGCTTGGGACGGACTAGCGGGGATGCAGAGCAGTACTTC. It specifies CASSLGRTSGDAEQYF.

The chain recombines TRBV6-5 with TRBJ2-7; no reliable D call. V lost 2 bases and J 5 bases, leaving 13 bases between the germline ends. Per germline, CDR1 MNHEY and CDR2 SVGAGI. The CDR3 consists of 14 residues. CDR3 sequence: CASSYGGDLNEQYF. The CDR3 DNA reads TGTGCCAGCAGTTACGGCGGCGACCTAAACGAGCAGTACTTC.

V usage is TRBV29-1 and J usage is TRBJ1-2; 9 positions agree with TRBD1. CDR1 SQVTM and CDR2 ANQGSEA come from the germline V gene. CDR3 length: 13 residues. V shed 1 base and J 8 bases; nucleotides not matched to a gene: 5. CDR3 coding DNA: TGCAGCGTTGAAGTCCTGACAGGGGGAGGCTACACCTTC. Translating gives CSVEVLTGGGYTF. The whole variable domain, filled in from reference TRBV29-1 and TRBJ1-2, reads SAVISQKPSRDICQRGTSLTIQCQVDSQVTMMFWYRQQPGQSLTLIATANQGSEATYESGFVIDKFPISRPNLTFSTLTVSNMSPEDSSIYLCSVEVLTGGGYTFGSGTRLTVV.